This TCR beta chain was sequenced for a study of blood T cell repertoires in COVID-19. With 7 bases removed from V and 0 bases from J, the gap between germline ends came to 12 bases. There are 15 residues in the CDR3. Germline CDR1 reads MNHEY; CDR2 reads SVGAGI. The protocol was immunoSEQ multiplex PCR, while the TCRdb copy is restricted to in-frame clones and leaves out a portion. The sample records a few hundred thousand clones, over 75% being singletons. The chain has TRBV6-5 and TRBJ2-2; D uncertain. The source of this sequence is a human donor in a cohort sampled during active COVID-19. Sequenced material: peripheral blood. Here the CDR3 reads CASTKYTSNTGELFF. The CDR3 DNA is TGTGCCAGCACCAAATACACGTCGAACACCGGGGAGCTGTTTTTT.